The source of this TCR beta chain is a study of blood T cell repertoires in COVID-19. Sequencing used immunoSEQ multiplex PCR; TCRdb keeps in-frame clones, though not all of them. The sample shows fewer than 250,000 clones, 82% of them seen only once. CDR1 and CDR2 from the germline V gene are MNHEY and SVGAGI. CDR3 length equals 15 residues. The ends lost 7 bases at V and 0 bases at J; junction bases unmatched: 5. The receptor was isolated from a woman between 65 and 79 years old with acute or convalescent COVID-19. This chain connects TRBV6-5 to TRBJ1-1; 10 nucleotides line up with TRBD1. Sample: peripheral blood. CDR3 in DNA: TGTGCCAGCAACCGACAGGGGGCGGTGAACACTGAAGCTTTCTTT. It codes for CASNRQGAVNTEAFF.